This TCR beta chain was captured by sequencing in a study of early T cells in non-severe SARS-CoV-2 infection. Study conclusions and caveats: Matching results from VDJdb favored anti-spike CD8 responses, leaving private and CD4 specificities undetected.

The CDR3 length is 15 residues. Germline CDR1 reads MDHEN; CDR2 reads SYDVKM. The V end was cut by 4 bases, the J end by 0 bases, with 11 bases between. This clonotype was picked up many times. Its antigen remains unidentified. TCRdb used MiXCR to reprocess the 5' RACE reads, holding one entry per CDR3 protein. This table holds roughly 93,000 distinct CDR3 sequences, 11% found once. The source of this sequence is an adult who was a healthcare worker with PCR-confirmed SARS-CoV-2 infection or an uninfected control (not recorded which). Sequencing was done on a sample of whole blood. The chain recombines TRBV28 with TRBJ2-3; TRBD1 might be the D (5 bases). CDR3 coding DNA: TGTGCCAGCAGTTCCCCTGGGGCTAGCACAGATACGCAGTATTTT. Translated: CASSSPGASTDTQYF.